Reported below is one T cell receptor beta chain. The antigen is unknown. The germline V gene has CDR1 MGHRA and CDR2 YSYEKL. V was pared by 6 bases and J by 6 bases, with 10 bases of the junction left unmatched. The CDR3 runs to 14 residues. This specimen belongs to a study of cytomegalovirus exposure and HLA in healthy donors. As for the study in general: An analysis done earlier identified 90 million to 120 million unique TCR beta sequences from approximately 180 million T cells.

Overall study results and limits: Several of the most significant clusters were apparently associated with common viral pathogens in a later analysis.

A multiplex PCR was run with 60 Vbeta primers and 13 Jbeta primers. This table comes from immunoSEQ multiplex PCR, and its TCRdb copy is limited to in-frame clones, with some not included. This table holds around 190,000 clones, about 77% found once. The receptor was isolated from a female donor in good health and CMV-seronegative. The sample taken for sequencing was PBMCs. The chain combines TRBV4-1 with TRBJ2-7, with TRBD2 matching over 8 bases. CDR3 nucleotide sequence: TGCGCCAGCAGTTCCGGGACTAGGCAGGGCGAGCAGTACTTC. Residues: CASSSGTRQGEQYF.